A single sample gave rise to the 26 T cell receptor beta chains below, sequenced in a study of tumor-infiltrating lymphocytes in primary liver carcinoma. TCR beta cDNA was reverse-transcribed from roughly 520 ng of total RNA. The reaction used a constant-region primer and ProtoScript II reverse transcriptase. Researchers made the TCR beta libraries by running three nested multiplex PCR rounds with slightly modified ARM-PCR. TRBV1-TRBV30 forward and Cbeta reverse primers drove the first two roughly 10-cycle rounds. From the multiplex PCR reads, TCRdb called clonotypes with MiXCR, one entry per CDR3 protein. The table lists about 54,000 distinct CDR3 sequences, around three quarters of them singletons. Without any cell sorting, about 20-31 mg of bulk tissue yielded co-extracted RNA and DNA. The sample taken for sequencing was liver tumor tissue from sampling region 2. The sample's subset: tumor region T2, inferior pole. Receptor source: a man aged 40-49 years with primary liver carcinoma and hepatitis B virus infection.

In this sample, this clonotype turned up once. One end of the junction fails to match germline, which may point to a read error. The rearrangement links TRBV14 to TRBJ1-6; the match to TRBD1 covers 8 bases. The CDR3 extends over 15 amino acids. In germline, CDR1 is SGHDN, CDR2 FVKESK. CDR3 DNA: TGTGCCAGCAGTCAAACAGGGGGAGGTCTTTCACCCCTCCAATTT. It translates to CASSQTGGGLSPLQF.

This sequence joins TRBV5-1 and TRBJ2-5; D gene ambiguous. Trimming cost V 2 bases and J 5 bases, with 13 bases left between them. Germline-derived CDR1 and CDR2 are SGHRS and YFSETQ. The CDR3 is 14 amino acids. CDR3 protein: CASSFSSWSETQYF. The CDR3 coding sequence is TGCGCCAGCAGCTTTTCAAGCTGGAGCGAGACCCAGTACTTC.

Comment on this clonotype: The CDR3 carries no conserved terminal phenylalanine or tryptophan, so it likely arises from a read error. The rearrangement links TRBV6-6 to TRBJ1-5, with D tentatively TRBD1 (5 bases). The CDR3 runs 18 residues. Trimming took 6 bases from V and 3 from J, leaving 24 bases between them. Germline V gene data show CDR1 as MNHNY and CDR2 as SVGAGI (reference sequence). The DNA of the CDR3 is TGTGCCAGCAGGCGGGATGGCAGGGCATATACGGACAATCAGCCCCAGCATTAT. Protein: CASRRDGRAYTDNQPQHY.

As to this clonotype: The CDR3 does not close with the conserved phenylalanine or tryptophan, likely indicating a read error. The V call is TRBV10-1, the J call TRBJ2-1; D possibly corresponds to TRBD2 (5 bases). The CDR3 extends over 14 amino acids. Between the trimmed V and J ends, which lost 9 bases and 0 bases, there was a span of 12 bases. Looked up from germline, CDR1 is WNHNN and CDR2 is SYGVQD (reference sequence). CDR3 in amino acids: CASSDRSSYNEQFL. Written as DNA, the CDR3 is TGCGCCAGTAGCGATAGAAGCTCCTACAATGAGCAGTTCCTC.

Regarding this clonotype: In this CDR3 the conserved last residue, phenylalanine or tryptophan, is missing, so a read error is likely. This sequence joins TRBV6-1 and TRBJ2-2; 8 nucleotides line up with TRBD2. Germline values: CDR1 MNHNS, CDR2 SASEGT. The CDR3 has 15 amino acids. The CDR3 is CASNSHQRESGGLFL. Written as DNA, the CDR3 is TGTGCCAGCAATTCCCACCAGCGGGAGTCCGGGGGGCTGTTTTTG.

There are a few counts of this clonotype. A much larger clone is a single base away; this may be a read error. The chain's CDR3 is CASSLVAPTDTQYF. CDR3 DNA: TGCGCCAGCAGCTTGGTGGCCCCCACAGATACGCAGTATTTT. The chain uses TRBV5-1 and TRBJ2-3; no reliable D call. Trimming took 0 bases from V and 2 from J, leaving 7 bases between them. The germline V gene has CDR1 SGHRS and CDR2 YFSETQ. CDR3 length equals 14 residues.

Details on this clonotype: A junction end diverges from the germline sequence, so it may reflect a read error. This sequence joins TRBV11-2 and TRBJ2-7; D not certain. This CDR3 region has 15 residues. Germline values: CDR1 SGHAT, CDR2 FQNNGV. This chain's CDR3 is CASSLGLGLTYEQYF. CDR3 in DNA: TGTGCCAGCAGCTTAGGCTTAGGGCTTACCTATGAGCAGTACTTC.

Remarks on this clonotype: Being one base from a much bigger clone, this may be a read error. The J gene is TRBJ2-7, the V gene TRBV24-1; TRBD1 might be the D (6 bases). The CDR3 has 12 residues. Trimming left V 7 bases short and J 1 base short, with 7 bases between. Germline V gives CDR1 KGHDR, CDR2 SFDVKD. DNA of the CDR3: TGTGCCACCAGACAGGGATCCTACGAGCAGTACTTC. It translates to CATRQGSYEQYF.

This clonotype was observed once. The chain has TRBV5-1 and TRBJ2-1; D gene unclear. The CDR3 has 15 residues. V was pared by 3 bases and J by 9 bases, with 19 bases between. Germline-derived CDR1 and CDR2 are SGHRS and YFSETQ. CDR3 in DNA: TGCGCCAGCAGCTCCGACGTGAGCTCCTACTTTGAGCAGTTCTTC. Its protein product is CASSSDVSSYFEQFF.

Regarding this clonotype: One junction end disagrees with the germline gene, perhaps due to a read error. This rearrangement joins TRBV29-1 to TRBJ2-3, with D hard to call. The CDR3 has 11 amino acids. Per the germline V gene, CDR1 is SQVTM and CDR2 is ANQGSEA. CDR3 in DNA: TGCATCGTTGAAAACTCAGATACGCAGTATTTT. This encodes CIVENSDTQYF.

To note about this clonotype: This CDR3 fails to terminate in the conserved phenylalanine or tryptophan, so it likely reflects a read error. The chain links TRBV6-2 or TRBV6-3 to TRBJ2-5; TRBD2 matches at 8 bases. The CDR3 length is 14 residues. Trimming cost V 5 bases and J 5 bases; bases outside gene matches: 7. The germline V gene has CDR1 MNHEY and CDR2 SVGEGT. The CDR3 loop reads CASSRGTRNETQYS. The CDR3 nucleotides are TGTGCCAGCAGTCGTGGGACTAGAAACGAGACCCAGTACTCC.

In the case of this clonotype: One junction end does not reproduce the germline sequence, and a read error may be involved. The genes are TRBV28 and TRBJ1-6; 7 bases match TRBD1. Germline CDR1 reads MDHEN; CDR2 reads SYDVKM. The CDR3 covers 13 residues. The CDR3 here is CVSSFRGGSPLHF. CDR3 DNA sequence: TGTGTCAGCAGTTTCAGGGGGGGATCACCCCTCCACTTT.

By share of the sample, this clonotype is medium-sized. The CDR3 DNA reads as TGTGCCATCAGTGAGTCTAGCGGGGGCTCTACCGAGCAGTACTTC. It yields the protein CAISESSGGSTEQYF. This chain uses TRBV10-3 with TRBJ2-7; 9 bases match TRBD2. This CDR3 region has 15 residues. Germline lookup yields CDR1 ENHRY and CDR2 SYGVKD. Unmatched junction bases numbered 6, after V lost 0 bases and J lost 6 bases.

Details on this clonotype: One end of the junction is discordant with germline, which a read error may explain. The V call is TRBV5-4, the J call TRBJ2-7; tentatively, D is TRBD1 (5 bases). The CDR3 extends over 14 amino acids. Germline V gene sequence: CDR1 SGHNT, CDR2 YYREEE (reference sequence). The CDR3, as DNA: TGTGCCAGCAGCTTGAGTGGGGCCATCTACGAACAGTACTTC. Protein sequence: CASSLSGAIYEQYF.

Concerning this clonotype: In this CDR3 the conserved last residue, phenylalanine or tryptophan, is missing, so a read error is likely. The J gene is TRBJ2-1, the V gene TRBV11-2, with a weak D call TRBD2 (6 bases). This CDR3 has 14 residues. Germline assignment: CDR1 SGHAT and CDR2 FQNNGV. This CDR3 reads CAGSSAGPGNEQFS. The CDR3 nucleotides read TGTGCCGGCAGTTCAGCGGGCCCTGGGAATGAACAGTTCTCC.

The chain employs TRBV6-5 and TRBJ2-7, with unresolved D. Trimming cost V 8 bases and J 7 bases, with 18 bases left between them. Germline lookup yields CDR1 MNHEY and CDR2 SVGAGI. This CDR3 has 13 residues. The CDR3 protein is CASGQLSGKEQYF. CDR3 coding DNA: TGTGCCAGCGGCCAACTGAGTGGGAAGGAGCAGTACTTC.

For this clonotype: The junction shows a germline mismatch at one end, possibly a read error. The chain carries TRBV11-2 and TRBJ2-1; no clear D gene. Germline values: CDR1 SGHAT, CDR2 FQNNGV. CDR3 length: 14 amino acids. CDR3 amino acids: CASSSPGPGNEQFF. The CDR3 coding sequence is TGTGCTAGCAGTTCACCAGGCCCTGGGAATGAGCAGTTCTTC.

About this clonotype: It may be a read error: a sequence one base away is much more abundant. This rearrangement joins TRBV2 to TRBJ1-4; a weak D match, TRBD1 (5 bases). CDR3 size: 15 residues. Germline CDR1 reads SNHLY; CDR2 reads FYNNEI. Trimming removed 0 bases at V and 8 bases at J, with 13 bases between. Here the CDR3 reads CASSEAGPIREKLFF. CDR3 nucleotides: TGTGCCAGCAGTGAAGCGGGGCCTATCAGGGAAAAACTGTTTTTT. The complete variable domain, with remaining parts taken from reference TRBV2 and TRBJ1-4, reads EPEVTQTPSHQVTQMGQEVILRCVPISNHLYFYWYRQILGQKVEFLVSFYNNEISEKSEIFDDQFSVERPDGSNFTLKIRSTKLEDSAMYFCASSEAGPIREKLFFGSGTQLSVL.

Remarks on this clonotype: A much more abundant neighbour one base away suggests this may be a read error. For the CDR3, the DNA is TGTGCCAGCTGTTTGGGGACTGAAGCTTTCTTT. This codes for CASCLGTEAFF. The V call is TRBV28, the J call TRBJ1-1; D gene uncertain. This CDR3 has 11 residues. CDR1 is MDHEN, CDR2 SYDVKM, per germline.

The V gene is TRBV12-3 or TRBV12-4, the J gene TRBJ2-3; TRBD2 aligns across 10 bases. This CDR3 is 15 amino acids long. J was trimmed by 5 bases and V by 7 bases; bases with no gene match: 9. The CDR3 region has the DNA TGTGCCAGCAATAAACTAGCGGGACGAGAAGATACGCAGTATTTT. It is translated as CASNKLAGREDTQYF.

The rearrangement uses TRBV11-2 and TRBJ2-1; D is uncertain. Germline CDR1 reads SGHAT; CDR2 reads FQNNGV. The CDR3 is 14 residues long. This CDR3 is CVISSAAGGNEQFF. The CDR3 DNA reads TGTGTCATCAGCTCAGCTGCAGGCGGTAATGAGCAGTTCTTC. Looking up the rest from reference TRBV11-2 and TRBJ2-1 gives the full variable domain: EAGVAQSPRYKIIEKRQSVAFWCNPISGHATLYWYQQILGQGPKLLIQFQNNGVVDDSQLPKDRFSAERLKGVDSTLKIQPAKLEDSAVYLCVISSAAGGNEQFFGPGTRLTVL.

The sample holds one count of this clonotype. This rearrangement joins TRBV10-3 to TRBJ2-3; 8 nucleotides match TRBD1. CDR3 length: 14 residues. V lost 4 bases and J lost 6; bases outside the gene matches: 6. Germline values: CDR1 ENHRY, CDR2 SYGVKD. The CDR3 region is CAISVRTGKDTQYF. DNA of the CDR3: TGTGCCATCAGTGTGAGGACAGGGAAGGATACGCAGTATTTT.

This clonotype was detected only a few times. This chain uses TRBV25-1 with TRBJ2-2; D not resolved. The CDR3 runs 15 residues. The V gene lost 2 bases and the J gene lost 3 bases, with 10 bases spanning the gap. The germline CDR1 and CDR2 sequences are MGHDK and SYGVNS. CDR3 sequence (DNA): TGTGCCAGCAGTGAACCGGAAACGGACACCGGGGAGCTGTTTTTT. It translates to CASSEPETDTGELFF.

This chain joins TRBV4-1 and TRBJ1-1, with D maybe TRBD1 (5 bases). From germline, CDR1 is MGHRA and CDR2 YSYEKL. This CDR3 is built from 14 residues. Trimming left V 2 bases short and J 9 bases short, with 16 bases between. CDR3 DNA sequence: TGCGCCAGCAGCCAAATTACAGGATGCGCGAAAGCTTTCTTT. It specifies CASSQITGCAKAFF.

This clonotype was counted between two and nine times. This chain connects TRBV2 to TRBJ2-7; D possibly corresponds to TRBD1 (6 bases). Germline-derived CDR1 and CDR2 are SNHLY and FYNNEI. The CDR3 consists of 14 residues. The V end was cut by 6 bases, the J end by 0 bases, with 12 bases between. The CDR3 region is CASRKDRNSYEQYF. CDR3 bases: TGTGCCAGCAGAAAAGACAGGAACTCCTACGAGCAGTACTTC.

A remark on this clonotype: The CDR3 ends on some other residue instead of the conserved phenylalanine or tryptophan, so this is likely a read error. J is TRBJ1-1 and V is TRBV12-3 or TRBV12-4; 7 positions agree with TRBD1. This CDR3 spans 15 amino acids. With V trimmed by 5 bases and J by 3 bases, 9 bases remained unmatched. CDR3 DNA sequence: TGTGCCAGCAGTCACAGGGGTGAGGGATACACTGAAGCTTTCAGT. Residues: CASSHRGEGYTEAFS.